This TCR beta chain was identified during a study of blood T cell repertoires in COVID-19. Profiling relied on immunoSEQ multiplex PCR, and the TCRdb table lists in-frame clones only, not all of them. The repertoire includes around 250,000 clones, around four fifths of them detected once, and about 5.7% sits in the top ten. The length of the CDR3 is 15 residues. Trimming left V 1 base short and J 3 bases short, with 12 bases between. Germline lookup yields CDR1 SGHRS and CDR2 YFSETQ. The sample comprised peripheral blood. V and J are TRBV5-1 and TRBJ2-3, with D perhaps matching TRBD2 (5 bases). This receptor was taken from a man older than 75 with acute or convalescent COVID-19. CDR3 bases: TGCGCCAGCAGCTTGAGGCGGGCAGAGACAGATACGCAGTATTTT. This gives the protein CASSLRRAETDTQYF.